Listed below are T cell receptor beta chains from one sample, sequenced in a study of shared clonotypes between healthy human individuals. Data came from immunoSEQ multiplex PCR; TCRdb stores just in-frame clones and leaves some out. The sample holds roughly 2 million clones; just under 95% are singletons and the top ten take 0.9% to 1.3%. The material sequenced was naive CD8+ T cells sorted from blood. These receptors were obtained from a man aged 18 to 30 in good health. CDR3s include the opening cysteine and the closing phenylalanine or tryptophan. The D gene is left open where the match is weak. Size is stated for part of the rows, as once, few or many counts, or as a class when the clone is expanded.

CDR3 | DNA | V | size | D | J
CASSPFPDSGNTIYF | TGTGCCAGCTCACCATTCCCGGACTCTGGAAACACCATATATTTT | TRBV18 | - | - | TRBJ1-3
CASGSGSGYEQYF | TGTGCCAGCGGTTCGGGTAGCGGCTACGAGCAGTACTTC | TRBV9 | - | - | TRBJ2-7
CASSFQDTGELFF | TGTGCCAGCAGCTTCCAGGACACCGGGGAGCTGTTTTTT | TRBV5-8 | - | - | TRBJ2-2
CASYTGGDTYEQYF | TGCGCCAGCTATACAGGGGGAGATACCTACGAGCAGTACTTC | TRBV10-2 | - | TRBD1 | TRBJ2-7
CAWSHGSYEQYF | TGTGCCTGGAGTCACGGGAGCTACGAGCAGTACTTC | TRBV30 | - | - | TRBJ2-7
CASRSGQESSYEQYF | TGTGCCAGCAGGTCGGGACAGGAGAGCTCCTACGAGCAGTACTTC | TRBV6-5 | - | TRBD1 | TRBJ2-7
CASTTGPAELFF | TGTGCCAGTACTACAGGGCCAGCGGAGCTGTTTTTT | TRBV19 | - | - | TRBJ2-2
CASSPQGTEIEAFF | TGTGCCAGCTCACCACAGGGGACAGAGATTGAAGCTTTCTTT | TRBV18 | - | TRBD1 | TRBJ1-1
CASSYRRDNYEQYF | TGTGCCAGCAGTTACCGTCGGGACAACTACGAGCAGTACTTC | TRBV6-5 | - | - | TRBJ2-7
CASSQGVSEFYGYTF | TGTGCCAGCAGCCAAGGTGTGTCGGAGTTCTATGGCTACACCTTC | TRBV7-9 | - | - | TRBJ1-2
CARSSPGLVCTQYF | TGTGCCAGAAGCTCCCCGGGACTAGTTTGTACGCAGTATTTT | TRBV5-3 | - | TRBD2 | TRBJ2-3
CASRDYNEQFF | TGTGCCAGCAGGGATTACAATGAGCAGTTCTTC | TRBV2 | once | - | TRBJ2-1
CASSQGLGTGAGYGYTF | TGTGCCAGCAGCCAAGGATTAGGCACAGGGGCAGGGTATGGCTACACCTTC | TRBV4-2 | once | TRBD1 | TRBJ1-2